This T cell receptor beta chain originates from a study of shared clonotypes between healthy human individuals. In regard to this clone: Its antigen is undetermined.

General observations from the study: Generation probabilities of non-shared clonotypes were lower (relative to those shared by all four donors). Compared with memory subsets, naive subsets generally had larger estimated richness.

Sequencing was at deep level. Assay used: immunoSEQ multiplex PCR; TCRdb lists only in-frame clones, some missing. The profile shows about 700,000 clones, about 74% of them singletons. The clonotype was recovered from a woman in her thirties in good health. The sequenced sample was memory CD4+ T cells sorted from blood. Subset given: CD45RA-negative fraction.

The CDR3 protein is CASSSKTSSWRSRAAEAFF. CDR3 coding DNA: TGTGCCAGCAGCTCGAAGACCTCTTCCTGGCGGAGCCGAGCCGCTGAAGCTTTCTTT. This sequence joins TRBV5-4 and TRBJ1-1; D unclear. The germline V gene encodes CDR1 SGHNT and CDR2 YYREEE (reference sequence). V dropped 3 bases and J dropped 6 bases, with 30 bases sitting between them. The CDR3 totals 19 residues.